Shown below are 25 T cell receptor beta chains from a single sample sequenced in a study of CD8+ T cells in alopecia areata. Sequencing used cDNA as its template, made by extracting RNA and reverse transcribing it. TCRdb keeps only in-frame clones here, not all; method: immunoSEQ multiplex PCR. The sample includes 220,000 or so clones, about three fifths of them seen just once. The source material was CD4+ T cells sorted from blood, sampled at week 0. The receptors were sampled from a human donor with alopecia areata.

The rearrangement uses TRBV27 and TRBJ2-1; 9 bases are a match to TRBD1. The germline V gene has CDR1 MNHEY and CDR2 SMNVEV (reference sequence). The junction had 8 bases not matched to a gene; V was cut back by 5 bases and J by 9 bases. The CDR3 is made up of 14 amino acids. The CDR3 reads CASSPPGQGSEQFF. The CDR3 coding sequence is TGTGCCAGCAGTCCCCCGGGACAGGGAAGTGAGCAGTTCTTC.

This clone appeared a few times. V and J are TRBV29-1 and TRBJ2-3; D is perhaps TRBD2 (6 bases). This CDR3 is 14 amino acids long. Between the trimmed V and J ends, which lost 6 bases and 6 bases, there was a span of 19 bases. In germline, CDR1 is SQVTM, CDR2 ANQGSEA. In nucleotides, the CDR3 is TGCAGCGTACGTCACCTAGCGCCCGCCGATACGCAGTATTTT. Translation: CSVRHLAPADTQYF.

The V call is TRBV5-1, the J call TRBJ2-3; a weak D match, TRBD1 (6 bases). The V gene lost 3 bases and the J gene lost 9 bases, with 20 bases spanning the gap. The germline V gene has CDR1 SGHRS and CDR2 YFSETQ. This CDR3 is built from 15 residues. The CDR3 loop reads CASSSTSGVRTTQYF. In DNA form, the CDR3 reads TGCGCCAGCAGCTCCACTTCAGGGGTGAGAACGACGCAGTATTTT.

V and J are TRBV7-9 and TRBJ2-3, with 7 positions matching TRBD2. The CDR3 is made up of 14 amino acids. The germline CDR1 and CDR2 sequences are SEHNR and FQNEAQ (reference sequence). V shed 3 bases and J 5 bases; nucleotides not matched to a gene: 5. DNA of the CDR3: TGTGCCAGCAGCTTCACGGGGGGTCGAGATACGCAGTATTTT. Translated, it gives CASSFTGGRDTQYF. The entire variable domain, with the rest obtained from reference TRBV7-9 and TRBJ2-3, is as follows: DTGVSQNPRHKITKRGQNVTFRCDPISEHNRLYWYRQTLGQGPEFLTYFQNEAQLEKSRLLSDRFSAERPKGSFSTLEIQRTEQGDSAMYLCASSFTGGRDTQYFGPGTRLTVL.

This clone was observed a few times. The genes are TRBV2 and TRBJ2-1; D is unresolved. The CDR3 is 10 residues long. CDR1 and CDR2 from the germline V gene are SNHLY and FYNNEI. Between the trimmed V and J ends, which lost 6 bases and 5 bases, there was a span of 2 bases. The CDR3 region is CASRNNEQFF. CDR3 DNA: TGTGCCAGCAGGAACAATGAGCAGTTCTTC.

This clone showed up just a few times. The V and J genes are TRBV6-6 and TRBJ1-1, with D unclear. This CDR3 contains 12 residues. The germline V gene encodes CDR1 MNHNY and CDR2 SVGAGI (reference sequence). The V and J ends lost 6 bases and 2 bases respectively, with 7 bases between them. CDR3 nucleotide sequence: TGTGCCAGCAGGGACGGAAACACTGAAGCTTTCTTT. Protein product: CASRDGNTEAFF.

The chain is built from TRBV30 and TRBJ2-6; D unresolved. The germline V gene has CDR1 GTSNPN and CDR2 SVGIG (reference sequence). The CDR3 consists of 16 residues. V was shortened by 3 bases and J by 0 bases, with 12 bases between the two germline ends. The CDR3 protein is CAWSRQSSSGANVLTF. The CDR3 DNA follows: TGTGCCTGGAGCCGGCAGTCAAGCTCTGGGGCCAACGTCCTGACTTTC.

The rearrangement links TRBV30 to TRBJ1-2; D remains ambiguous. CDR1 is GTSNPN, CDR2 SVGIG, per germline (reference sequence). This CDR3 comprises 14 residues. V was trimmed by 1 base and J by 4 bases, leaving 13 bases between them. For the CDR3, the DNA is TGTGCCTGGAGTGCAATCAACGTGGGCTATGGCTACACCTTC. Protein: CAWSAINVGYGYTF.

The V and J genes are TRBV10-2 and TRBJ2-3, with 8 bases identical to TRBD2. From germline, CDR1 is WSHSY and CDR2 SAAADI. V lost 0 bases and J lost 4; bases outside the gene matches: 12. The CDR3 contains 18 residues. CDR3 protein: CASSESPFWREAPDTQYF. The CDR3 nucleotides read TGCGCCAGCAGTGAGTCCCCTTTTTGGCGGGAGGCCCCAGATACGCAGTATTTT.

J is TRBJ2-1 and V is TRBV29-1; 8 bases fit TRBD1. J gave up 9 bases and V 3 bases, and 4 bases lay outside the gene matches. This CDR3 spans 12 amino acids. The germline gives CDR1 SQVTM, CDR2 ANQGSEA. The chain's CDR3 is CSVDSGGGEQFF. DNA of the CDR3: TGCAGCGTTGATTCAGGGGGCGGTGAGCAGTTCTTC.

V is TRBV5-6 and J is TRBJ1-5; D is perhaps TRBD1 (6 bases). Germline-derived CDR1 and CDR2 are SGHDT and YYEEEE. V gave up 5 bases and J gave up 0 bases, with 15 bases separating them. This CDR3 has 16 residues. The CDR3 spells CASSSRGLYSNQPQHF. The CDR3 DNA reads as TGTGCCAGCAGTAGCAGGGGATTATATAGCAATCAGCCCCAGCATTTT.

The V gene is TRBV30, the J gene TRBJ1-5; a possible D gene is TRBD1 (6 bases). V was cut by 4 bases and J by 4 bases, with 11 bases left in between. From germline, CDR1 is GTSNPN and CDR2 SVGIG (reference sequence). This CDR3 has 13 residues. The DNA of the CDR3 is TGTGCCTGGAACCGGGACATTAATCAGCCCCAGCATTTT. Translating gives CAWNRDINQPQHF.

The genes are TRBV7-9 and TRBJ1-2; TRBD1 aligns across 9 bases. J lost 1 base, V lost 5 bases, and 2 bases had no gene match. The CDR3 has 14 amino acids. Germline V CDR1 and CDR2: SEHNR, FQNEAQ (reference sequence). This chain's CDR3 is CASSRQGVNYGYTF. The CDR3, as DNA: TGTGCCAGCAGCCGACAGGGGGTTAACTATGGCTACACCTTC.

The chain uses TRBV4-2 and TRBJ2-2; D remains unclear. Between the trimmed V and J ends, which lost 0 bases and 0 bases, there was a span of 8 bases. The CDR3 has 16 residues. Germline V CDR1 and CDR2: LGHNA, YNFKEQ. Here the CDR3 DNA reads TGTGCCAGCAGCCAAGATGGGATCGCGAACACCGGGGAGCTGTTTTTT. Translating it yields CASSQDGIANTGELFF.

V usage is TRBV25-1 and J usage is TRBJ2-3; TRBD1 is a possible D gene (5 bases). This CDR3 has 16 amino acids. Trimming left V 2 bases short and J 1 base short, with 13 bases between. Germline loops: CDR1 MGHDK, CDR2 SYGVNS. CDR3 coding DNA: TGTGCCAGCAGTGAAGGGGCAGGCGCTGGCACAGATACGCAGTATTTT. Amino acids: CASSEGAGAGTDTQYF.

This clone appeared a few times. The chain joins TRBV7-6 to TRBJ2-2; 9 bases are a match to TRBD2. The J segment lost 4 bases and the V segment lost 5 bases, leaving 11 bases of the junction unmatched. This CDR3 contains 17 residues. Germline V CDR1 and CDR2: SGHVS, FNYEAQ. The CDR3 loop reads CASSPYRPSGITGELFF. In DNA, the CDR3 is TGTGCCAGCAGCCCATATCGTCCTAGCGGGATCACCGGGGAGCTGTTTTTT.

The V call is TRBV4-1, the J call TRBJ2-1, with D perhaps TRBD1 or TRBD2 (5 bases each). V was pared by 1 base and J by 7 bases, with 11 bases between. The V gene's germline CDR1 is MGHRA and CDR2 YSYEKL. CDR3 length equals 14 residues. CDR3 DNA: TGCGCCAGCAGCCAAGTTGGGGGAGAGAATGAGCAGTTCTTC. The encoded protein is CASSQVGGENEQFF.

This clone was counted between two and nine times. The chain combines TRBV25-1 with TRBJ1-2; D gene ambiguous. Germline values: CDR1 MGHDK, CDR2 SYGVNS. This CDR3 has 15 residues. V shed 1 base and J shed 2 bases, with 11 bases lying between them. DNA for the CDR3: TGTGCCAGCAGTGAATCTTACCCGGGAAACTATGGCTACACCTTC. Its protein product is CASSESYPGNYGYTF.

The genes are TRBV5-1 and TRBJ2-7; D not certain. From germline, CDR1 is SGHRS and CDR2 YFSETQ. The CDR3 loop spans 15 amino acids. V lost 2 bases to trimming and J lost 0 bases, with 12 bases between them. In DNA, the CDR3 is TGCGCCAGCAGCTTTTGGCGGAGTCCCTCCTACGAGCAGTACTTC. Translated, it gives CASSFWRSPSYEQYF.

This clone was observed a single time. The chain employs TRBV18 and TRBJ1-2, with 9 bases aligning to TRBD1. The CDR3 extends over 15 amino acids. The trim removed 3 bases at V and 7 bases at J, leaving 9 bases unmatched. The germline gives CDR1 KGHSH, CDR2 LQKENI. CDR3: CASSPLPGQGGGYTF. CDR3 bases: TGTGCCAGCTCACCTCTTCCGGGACAGGGTGGTGGCTACACCTTC.

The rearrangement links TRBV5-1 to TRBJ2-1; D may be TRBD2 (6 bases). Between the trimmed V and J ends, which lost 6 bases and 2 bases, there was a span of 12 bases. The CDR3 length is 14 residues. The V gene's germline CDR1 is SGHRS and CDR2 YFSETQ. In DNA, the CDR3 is TGCGCCAGCATAGCGGACCGAACCTACAATGAGCAGTTCTTC. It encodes CASIADRTYNEQFF. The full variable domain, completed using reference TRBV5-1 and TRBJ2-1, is KAGVTQTPRYLIKTRGQQVTLSCSPISGHRSVSWYQQTPGQGLQFLFEYFSETQRNKGNFPGRFSGRQFSNSRSEMNVSTLELGDSALYLCASIADRTYNEQFFGPGTRLTVL.

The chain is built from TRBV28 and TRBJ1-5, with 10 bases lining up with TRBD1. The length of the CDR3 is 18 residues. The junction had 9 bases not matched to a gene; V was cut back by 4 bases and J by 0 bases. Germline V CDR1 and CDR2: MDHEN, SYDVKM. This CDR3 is CASSSRDRGLLSNQPQHF. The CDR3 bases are TGTGCCAGCAGTTCCAGGGACAGGGGCCTTCTTAGCAATCAGCCCCAGCATTTT.

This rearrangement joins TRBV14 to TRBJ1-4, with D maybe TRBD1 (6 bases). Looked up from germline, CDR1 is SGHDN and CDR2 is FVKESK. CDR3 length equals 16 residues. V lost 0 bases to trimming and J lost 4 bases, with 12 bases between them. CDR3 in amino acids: CASSQERGQFNEKLFF. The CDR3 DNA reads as TGTGCCAGCAGCCAAGAACGTGGACAGTTTAATGAAAAACTGTTTTTT. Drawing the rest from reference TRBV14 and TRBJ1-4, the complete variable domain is EAGVTQFPSHSVIEKGQTVTLRCDPISGHDNLYWYRRVMGKEIKFLLHFVKESKQDESGMPNNRFLAERTGGTYSTLKVQPAELEDSGVYFCASSQERGQFNEKLFFGSGTQLSVL.

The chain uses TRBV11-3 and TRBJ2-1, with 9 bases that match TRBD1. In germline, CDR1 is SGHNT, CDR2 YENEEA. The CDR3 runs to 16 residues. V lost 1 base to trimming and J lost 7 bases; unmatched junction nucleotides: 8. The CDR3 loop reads CASSLVGTGSSNEQFF. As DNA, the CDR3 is TGTGCCAGCAGCTTAGTGGGGACAGGGTCCTCGAATGAGCAGTTCTTC.

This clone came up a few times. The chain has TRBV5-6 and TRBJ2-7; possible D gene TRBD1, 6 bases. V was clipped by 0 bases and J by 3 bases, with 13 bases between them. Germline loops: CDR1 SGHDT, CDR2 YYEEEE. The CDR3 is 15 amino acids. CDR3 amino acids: CASSLGAGVDYEQYF. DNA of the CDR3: TGTGCCAGCAGCTTGGGCGCAGGGGTGGACTACGAGCAGTACTTC.